This T cell receptor (beta chain) comes out of a study of T cell changes during pregnancy in multiple sclerosis. Clones were read by immunoSEQ multiplex PCR, and TCRdb kept only the in-frame ones, dropping some. The sample lists about 85,000 clones; roughly nine tenths were seen once. The source is a female donor with multiple sclerosis, enrolled in a pregnancy study. Specimen: peripheral blood, collected in the first trimester of pregnancy.

The CDR3 is CSQGGTTEAFF. The CDR3 coding sequence is TGCAGTCAAGGAGGTACCACTGAAGCTTTCTTT. The J gene is TRBJ1-1, the V gene TRBV20-1, with D unresolved. The V and J ends lost 8 bases and 4 bases respectively, with 11 bases between them. Germline CDR1 DFQATT, CDR2 SNEGSKA (reference sequence). The CDR3 consists of 11 residues.